This TCR beta chain is from a study of shared clonotypes between healthy human individuals. From germline, CDR1 is SQVTM and CDR2 ANQGSEA. This CDR3 has 13 residues. Trimming took 4 bases from V and 7 from J; bases not matched to a gene: 6. Repertoires were generated with immunoSEQ multiplex PCR, while TCRdb's copy carries only in-frame clones and drops some. The sample holds approximately 2.5 million clones, approximately 93% seen once. This sequence was found in a man aged 18 to 30 in good health. Some clones in this sample may be carry-over from other donors' samples. The chain uses TRBV29-1 and TRBJ2-3, with TRBD2 identical over 9 bases. The sequenced sample consisted of naive CD4+ T cells from PBMCs. Described subset: CD45RA+ positively selected. This CDR3 reads CSVGSSGSHTQYF. The CDR3 region has the DNA TGCAGCGTTGGGAGTAGCGGGAGCCATACGCAGTATTTT.